The T cell receptor (beta chain) under discussion was sequenced for a study of beta chain features in type 1 diabetes. Study observations and caveats: Shortening that was moderate but significant affected the TCRB CDR3s of Type 1 diabetes patients in all four CD4+ subsets. When VDJ junctions were examined, type 1 diabetes patients showed fewer insertions and more deletions. In these data, an HLA type influence on TCRB rearrangement remained unresolved.

This clone was seen more than once but under ten times. What it binds is not known. Other nucleotide sequences from this sample produce the same CDR3. Sequencing targeted expressed TCRB transcripts, as all isolated RNA had been reverse transcribed. Here immunoSEQ multiplex PCR was the method, and the copy in TCRdb shows in-frame clones only, minus some. The table records roughly 290,000 clones, approximately 15% of them present only once. The CDR3 extends over 13 amino acids. Trimming stripped 6 bases from V and 1 base from J, with 9 bases between. From germline, CDR1 is KGHSH and CDR2 LQKENI. The receptor comes from a young man with type 1 diabetes. Material: naive CD4+ T cells from blood. V usage is TRBV18 and J usage is TRBJ1-2; D may be TRBD1 (5 bases). CDR3: CASSPDSNYGYTF. The CDR3 coding sequence is TGTGCCAGCTCTCCTGACAGTAACTATGGCTACACCTTC.